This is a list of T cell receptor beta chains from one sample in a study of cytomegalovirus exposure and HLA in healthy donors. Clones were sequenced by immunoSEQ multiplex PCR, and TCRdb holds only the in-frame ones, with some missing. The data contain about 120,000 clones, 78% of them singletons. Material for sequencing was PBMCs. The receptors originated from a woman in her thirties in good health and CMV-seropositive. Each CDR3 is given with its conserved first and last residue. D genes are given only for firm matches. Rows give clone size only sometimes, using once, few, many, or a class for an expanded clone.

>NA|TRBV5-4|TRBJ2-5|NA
TGTGCCAGCAGCTTCAGACGGGGGGCGGGGGAGACCCAGTACTTC
CASSFRRGAGETQYF
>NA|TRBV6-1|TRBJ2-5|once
TGTGCCAGCAGTGGTCACTTGGGGCGGGAGACCCAGTACTTC
CASSGHLGRETQYF
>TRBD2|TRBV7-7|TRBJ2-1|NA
TGTGCCAGCAGCCCGGGACTAGCGGGGGGAGACGAGCAGTTCTTC
CASSPGLAGGDEQFF
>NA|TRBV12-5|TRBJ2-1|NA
TGTGCTAGTGGTTTGGCTTCGGACGGGGGTTACAATGAGCAGTTCTTC
CASGLASDGGYNEQFF
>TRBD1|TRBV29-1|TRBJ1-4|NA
TGCAGCGTTGGCTACAGGGGAACTAATGAAAAACTGTTTTTT
CSVGYRGTNEKLFF
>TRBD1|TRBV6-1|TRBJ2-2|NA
TGTGCCAGTAGGACAGGGGTAAGCACCGGGGAGCTGTTTTTT
CASRTGVSTGELFF
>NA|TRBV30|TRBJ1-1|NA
TGTGCCCGGATGGGGAGGGGGGAAGCTTTCTTT
CARMGRGEAFF
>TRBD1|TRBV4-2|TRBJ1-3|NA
TGTGCCAGCAGCCATTCCCCAGGACAGGGAAGCGGAAACACCATATATTTT
CASSHSPGQGSGNTIYF
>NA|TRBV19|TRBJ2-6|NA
TGTGCCAGTAGTATCCGCGGGACAGCTTCAAGCTCTGGGGCCAACGTCCTGACTTTC
CASSIRGTASSSGANVLTF
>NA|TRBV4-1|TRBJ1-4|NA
TGCGCCAGCAGCCAAGTCGTCAGATTGAATGAAAAACTGTTTTTT
CASSQVVRLNEKLFF
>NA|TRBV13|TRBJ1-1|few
TGTGCCAGCAGCTTACGAGGGAGGAACACTGAAGCTTTCTTT
CASSLRGRNTEAFF
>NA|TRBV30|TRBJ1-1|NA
TGTGCCTGGAGCCAAATACTAAACACTGAAGCTTTCTTT
CAWSQILNTEAFF
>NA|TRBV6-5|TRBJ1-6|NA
TGTGCCAGCAGTCTACAGTACTCCTATAATTCACCCCTCCACTTT
CASSLQYSYNSPLHF
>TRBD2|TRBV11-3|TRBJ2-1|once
TGTGCCAGCAGCTTAAAAAGGTCTAGCGGGGGGGCTTACAATGAGCAGTTCTTC
CASSLKRSSGGAYNEQFF
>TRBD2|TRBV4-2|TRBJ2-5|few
TGTGCCAGCAGCCCGGGGACTAGCGGGGCCCAAGAGACCCAGTACTTC
CASSPGTSGAQETQYF
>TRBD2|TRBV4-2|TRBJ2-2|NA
TGTGCCAGCAGCCCCGGCTCCGTCTCCGGACTAGCCGATCCCGGGGAGCTGTTTTTT
CASSPGSVSGLADPGELFF
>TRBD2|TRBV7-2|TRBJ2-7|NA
TGTGCCAGCAGCCCACAGCGGGGGGCCGAGCAGTACTTC
CASSPQRGAEQYF
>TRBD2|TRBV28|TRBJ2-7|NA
TGTGCCAGCAGCCAGGGACTAGTGTTCGCCTACGAGCAGTACTTC
CASSQGLVFAYEQYF
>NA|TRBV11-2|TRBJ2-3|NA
TGTGCCAGCAGCCCCCCCTCAGATACGCAGTATTTT
CASSPPSDTQYF
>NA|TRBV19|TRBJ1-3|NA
TGTGCCACCTCCCTCGCCAGGGCTGGAAACACCATATATTTT
CATSLARAGNTIYF
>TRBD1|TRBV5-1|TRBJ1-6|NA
TGCGCCAGCAGCTTGGCTTGGGACAGGAATTCACCCCTCCACTTT
CASSLAWDRNSPLHF
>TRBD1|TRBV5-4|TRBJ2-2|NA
TGTGCCGGCAGCTTCGGACAGGGGAACACCGGGGAGCTGTTTTTT
CAGSFGQGNTGELFF
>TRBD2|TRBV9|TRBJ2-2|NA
TGTGCCAGCAGCGTTTCGGGGGGGAACACCGGGGAGCTGTTTTTT
CASSVSGGNTGELFF
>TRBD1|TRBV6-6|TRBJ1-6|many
TGTGCCAGCAGTCACAGGGGCCAGGAGTCACCCCTCCACTTT
CASSHRGQESPLHF
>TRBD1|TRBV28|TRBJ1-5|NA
TGTGCCAGCAGTTTCGGCAGGGGGATACATCAGCCCCAGCATTTT
CASSFGRGIHQPQHF
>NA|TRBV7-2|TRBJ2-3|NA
TGTGCCAGCACCCGGGATCTCACAGATACGCAGTATTTT
CASTRDLTDTQYF
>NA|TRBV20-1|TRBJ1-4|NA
TGCAGTGGGGGGGATCAGAGGAAACTGTTTTTT
CSGGDQRKLFF
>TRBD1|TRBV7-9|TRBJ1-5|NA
TGTGCCAGCAGCTTTGGACAGGGGATGGGATGGGGCAATCAGCCCCAGCATTTT
CASSFGQGMGWGNQPQHF
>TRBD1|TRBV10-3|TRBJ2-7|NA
TGTGCCATCAGCGTGGGACAGGGGGGCTTCGAGCAGTACTTC
CAISVGQGGFEQYF
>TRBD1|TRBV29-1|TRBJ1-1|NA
TGCAGCGTTCGACAGGGTAGGGACACTGAAGCTTTCTTT
CSVRQGRDTEAFF
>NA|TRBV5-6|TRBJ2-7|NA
TGTGCCAGCAGCCCAGACAGATTTCCCTACGAGCAGTACTTC
CASSPDRFPYEQYF
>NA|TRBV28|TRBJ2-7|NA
TGTGCCAGCAGCTCCCGCGGCGGGGCGCCCTACGAGCAGTACTTC
CASSSRGGAPYEQYF
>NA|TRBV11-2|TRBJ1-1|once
TGTGCCAGCAGCTTAGACAGGATTTCTGAAGCTTTCTTT
CASSLDRISEAFF
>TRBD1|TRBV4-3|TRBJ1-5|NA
TGCGCCAGCAGCCAAGATTGGGACAGAGATCAGCCCCAGCATTTT
CASSQDWDRDQPQHF
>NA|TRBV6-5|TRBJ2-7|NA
TGTGCCAGAAGCCGAAACAGGGAATCCTACGAGCAGTACTTC
CARSRNRESYEQYF
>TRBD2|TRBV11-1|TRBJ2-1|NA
TGTGCCAGCAGCTTTATTCCGGGACTAGCTGTTCTCCCCTACAATGAGCAGTTCTTC
CASSFIPGLAVLPYNEQFF
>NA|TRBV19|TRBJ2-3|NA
TGTGCCAGTAGTAGGCAGCTTGGCTCCGGGGCAGATACGCAGTATTTT
CASSRQLGSGADTQYF
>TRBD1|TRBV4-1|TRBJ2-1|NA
TGCGCCAGCAGCCGCAAGGCGGGGACAGGCGTACCCAATGAGCAGTTCTTC
CASSRKAGTGVPNEQFF
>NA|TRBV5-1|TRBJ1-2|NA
TGCGCCAGCAGCACGGGATCCTTTGATGGCTACACCTTC
CASSTGSFDGYTF
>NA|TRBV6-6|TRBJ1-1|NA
TGTGCCAGCAGGACGGGGAGTTACACTGAAGCTTTCTTT
CASRTGSYTEAFF
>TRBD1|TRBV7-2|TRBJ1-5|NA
TGTGCCAGCAGCCCACAGGGGGTTCAGCCCCAGCATTTT
CASSPQGVQPQHF
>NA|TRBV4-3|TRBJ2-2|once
TGCGCCAGCAGCCAGGAAAGACTAGAAACCGGGGAGCTGTTTTTT
CASSQERLETGELFF
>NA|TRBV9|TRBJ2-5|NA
TGTGCCAGCAGTGGCGGGGCTGGGAAGACCCAGTACTTC
CASSGGAGKTQYF
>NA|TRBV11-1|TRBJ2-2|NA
TGTGCCAGCAGCCCAAATATGTTCCGGGGGAGAACCGGGGAGCTGTTTTTT
CASSPNMFRGRTGELFF
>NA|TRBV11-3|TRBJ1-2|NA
TGTGCCAGCAGCCCCCGTGAGGCAGGGAACTATGGCTACACCTTC
CASSPREAGNYGYTF
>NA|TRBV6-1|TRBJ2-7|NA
TGTGCCAGCAGTGCTTCCGACCGAGGGTACGGGGACTACGAGCAGTACTTC
CASSASDRGYGDYEQYF
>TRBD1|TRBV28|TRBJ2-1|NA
TGTGCCAGCAGGCCGGGACAGGGTCTGAATGAGCAGTTCTTC
CASRPGQGLNEQFF
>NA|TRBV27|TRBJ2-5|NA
TGTGCCAGCAGACAGACGACAGGCTCGGGAGAGACCCAGTACTTC
CASRQTTGSGETQYF
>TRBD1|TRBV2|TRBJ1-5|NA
TGTGCCAGCAGTAGGGACAGCCATCAGCCCCAGCATTTT
CASSRDSHQPQHF
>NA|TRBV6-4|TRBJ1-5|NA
TGTGCCAGCAGAAAGACAGATGGTAATCAGCCCCAGCATTTT
CASRKTDGNQPQHF
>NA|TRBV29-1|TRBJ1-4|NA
TGCAGCGTTTACAGGGCTAATGAAAAACTGTTTTTT
CSVYRANEKLFF